The sequence of this T cell receptor (beta chain) was determined in a study of blood T cell repertoires in COVID-19 (dated by TCRdb to 2020 to 2022). In terms of the full investigation: Collaborator samples came from the United States, Italy and Spain and covered acute and convalescent phases of COVID-19. The material from the prospective study consisted of cDNA or gDNA derived from T cells, B-cell-depleted T cells, or PBMCs. The dataset comprised deeply sampled blood TCRbeta repertoires from subjects exposed to, actively infected with, or recovered from COVID-19. The repertoires were released in a freely available public database intended as a resource for research on the immune response to SARS-CoV-2. The samples were drawn from the first 160 participants of the ongoing ImmuneRACE study and from 1,200 or so subjects provided by 6 global collaborators. A de-identified subject ID, COVID-19 status, age in years and sex were almost always included in the sample metadata. Where available, HLA class I and class II types were taken from metadata supplied by the sample provider and were not determined by assay-based typing.

The CDR3 covers 13 residues, taking in both the cysteine and the phenylalanine. CDR3 DNA is the only sequence kept; it has 39 bases, read in frame from the first base. The germline V gene yields WSHSY for CDR1 and SAAADI for CDR2. V loses 3 bases at its end and J loses 8 bases; junction bases beyond the gene matches: 3. The study at large found these results: How much clinical and demographic metadata was included differed by source and by participant, and the metadata was provided uncurated.

TCRbeta CDR3 regions were amplified from genomic DNA using the immunoSEQ Assay, a bias-controlled multiplex PCR. Concerning the study's data processing: Within the assay, amplification of reference gene primers was used to estimate how many nucleated cells each sample contained. To quantify the absolute abundance of each unique TCRbeta CDR3 rearrangement, sequence reads were collapsed and filtered. For each sample, productive Simpson clonality was calculated as the square root of Simpson's diversity index across productive rearrangements. The source is immuneACCESS, and TCRdb retained only in-frame sequences with V and J called. Part of the clones is not carried over; for the studies checked, unresolved V genes explain less than half of this, and the remainder is unexplained. That table supplies the V and J calls and clone size; D and trimming were determined from the DNA. The sample data list around 200,000 clones, and approximately 90% of these were observed just once. The ten top clones hold 9% to 12% of the sample.

As concerns this clone: Its antigen remains undetermined. No per-base quality is available; no much larger clone lies one base away.

Participants in the prospective study were enrolled through a virtual design, were aged about 18 to 100 years, and lived in 24 United States geographic areas. In the prospective study, participants were assigned to cohorts based on the clinical history participants reported in a screening survey and a study questionnaire. In the prospective study, mobile phlebotomists collected whole blood, serum and a nasopharyngeal or oropharyngeal swab from each participant. Participants in the prospective study had the option to provide additional blood draws and questionnaires over an approximately 2-month period. Blood samples from the prospective study were shipped frozen or at room temperature prior to DNA extraction.

The sequence derives from a young man with acute COVID-19. The chain is assembled from TRBV10-2 and TRBJ2-1; TRBD1 agrees with 8 junctional bases. Sequenced input: PBMCs or T cells enriched from blood (not recorded which). CDR3 region: CASSDYRGDEQFF. The nucleotide sequence is given as TGCGCCAGCAGTGACTACAGGGGGGATGAGCAGTTCTTC.